The 6 T cell receptor beta chains listed next were all sequenced from one sample in a study of blood T cell repertoires in COVID-19. Profiled with immunoSEQ multiplex PCR; TCRdb holds only in-frame clones, not every one. The table records some 250,000 clones, around four fifths of them present only once. What was sequenced was peripheral blood. These receptors were taken from a man between 35 and 55 years old with acute or convalescent COVID-19.

J is TRBJ1-5 and V is TRBV4-2, with TRBD1 as a possible D gene (5 bases). V was cut by 3 bases and J by 0 bases, with 9 bases left in between. Germline V gene data show CDR1 as LGHNA and CDR2 as YNFKEQ. The CDR3 runs to 15 residues. CDR3 in amino acids: CASSQARDSNQPQHF. Here the CDR3 DNA reads TGTGCCAGCAGCCAGGCCAGGGATAGCAATCAGCCCCAGCATTTT.

The chain uses TRBV5-6 and TRBJ2-1; 13 bases map to TRBD2. CDR1 is SGHDT, CDR2 YYEEEE, per germline. This CDR3 comprises 19 residues. After removal of 4 bases from V and 3 bases from J, the junction contained 13 bases not matched to a gene. CDR3 bases: TGTGCCAGCAGCAACCAACTAGCGGGAGGGCCAAGAAGCTACAATGAGCAGTTCTTC. The encoded protein is CASSNQLAGGPRSYNEQFF.

The chain has TRBV11-2 and TRBJ2-5; D call uncertain. The germline V gene has CDR1 SGHAT and CDR2 FQNNGV. V lost 6 bases, J lost 0 bases, and 11 bases lay in between. The CDR3 sequence is 14 residues long. CDR3 sequence reads: CASRMVRHQETQYF. CDR3 DNA: TGTGCCAGCAGGATGGTCAGGCACCAAGAGACCCAGTACTTC.

The chain couples TRBV10-1 to TRBJ2-7, with 11 bases fitting TRBD2. The germline gives CDR1 WNHNN, CDR2 SYGVQD (reference sequence). This CDR3 has 14 amino acids. Trimming at V came to 8 bases and at J to 4 bases, leaving 7 bases not matched to a gene. The CDR3 region has the DNA TGCGCCAGCCTTAGACTAGCGGGAAAATACGAGCAGTACTTC. This codes for CASLRLAGKYEQYF.

V is TRBV11-2 and J is TRBJ2-7, with D perhaps TRBD1 (5 bases). Germline V gene sequence: CDR1 SGHAT, CDR2 FQNNGV. Trimming removed 4 bases at V and 4 bases at J, with 17 bases between. The CDR3 has 15 residues. The CDR3 nucleotides read TGTGCCAGCAGCTCGAAACAGGTCCTAGGTTACGAGCAGTACTTC. As protein: CASSSKQVLGYEQYF.

V usage is TRBV3-1 (or the pseudogene TRBV3-2) and J usage is TRBJ2-7, with D uncertain. Trimming cost V 1 base and J 2 bases, with 3 bases left between them. This CDR3 contains 12 residues. From germline, CDR1 is LGHDT and CDR2 YNNKEL (reference sequence). The CDR3: CASSQVTYEQYF. CDR3 DNA sequence: TGTGCCAGCAGCCAAGTCACCTACGAGCAGTACTTC.